The clone carrying this T cell receptor (beta chain) has more than one count but fewer than ten. The antigen is not known. As to time point: patch test 2, 6 weeks after DPC sensitization. Treatment defined: therapeutic diphenylcyclopropenone sensitization with weekly scalp DPC. Trimming took off 1 base at V and 3 bases at J, with 15 bases between the two ends. CDR1 SGHVS and CDR2 FNYEAQ come from the germline V gene. This CDR3 has 17 amino acids. The source of the sample is a study of human T cells and chemical hapten exposure. Overall study findings and caveats: Sensitizing to DPC left TCRs with a frequency above 1 in 1000 unaltered.

Using its own MiXCR run on the RACE reads, TCRdb lists one record per CDR3 protein. Of about 55,000 distinct CDR3 sequences listed, less than 10% are singletons. The sequenced sample was whole blood, obtained in connection with sensitization to the hapten diphenylcyclopropenone (DPC). The chain has TRBV7-6 and TRBJ2-2, with D possibly TRBD1 on 5 matching bases. The receptor was isolated from a woman in her forties or fifties with alopecia areata. Some clones in this sample may be carry-over from other donors' samples. CDR3 nucleotide sequence: TGTGCCAGCAGCTTAGGGGGTGGGGCGTCGCACACCGGGGAGCTGTTTTTT. Protein product: CASSLGGGASHTGELFF.